The 27 T cell receptor beta chains listed next were all sequenced from one sample in a study of molecular identifiers for immune sequencing clone quantification. Using its own MiXCR run on the PCR reads, TCRdb lists one record per CDR3 protein. The data contain 550,000 to 750,000 distinct CDR3 sequences, about 20% of them singletons. Sample: naive CD8+ T cells from blood, with Jurkat cell RNA spiked in. Subset of the sample: FACS-sorted CD8+CD4-CCR7+CD45RA+ naive T cells. The receptors shown here come from a human donor in good health. Some libraries in this study had Jurkat cell RNA spiked in.

In its sample, this clonotype was seen many times. The rearrangement uses TRBV7-3 and TRBJ2-6, with D uncertain. Trimming left V 1 base short and J 0 bases short, with 10 bases between. Germline V lookup: CDR1 SGHTA, CDR2 FQGTGA. This CDR3 has 17 amino acids. The CDR3 DNA follows: TGTGCCAGCAGCTTAATCCCGGTTGGCTCTGGGGCCAACGTCCTGACTTTC. It yields the protein CASSLIPVGSGANVLTF.

In its sample, this clonotype was seen many times. This sequence joins TRBV28 and TRBJ1-1; 7 bases agree with TRBD1. The CDR3 runs to 13 residues. Germline V gene sequence: CDR1 MDHEN, CDR2 SYDVKM. V was clipped by 8 bases and J by 1 base; unmatched bases: 4. The CDR3 spells CASLDRENTEAFF. As DNA, the CDR3 is TGTGCCAGCCTTGACAGGGAGAACACTGAAGCTTTCTTT. Full variable domain (outside the CDR3, taken from reference TRBV28 and TRBJ1-1): DVKVTQSSRYLVKRTGEKVFLECVQDMDHENMFWYRQDPGLGLRLIYFSYDVKMKEKGDIPEGYSVSREKKERFSLILESASTNQTSMYLCASLDRENTEAFFGQGTRLTVV.

This clonotype occurred many times. The V and J genes are TRBV20-1 and TRBJ1-1; D gene uncertain. Per germline, CDR1 DFQATT and CDR2 SNEGSKA (reference sequence). This CDR3 region has 14 residues. V gave up 2 bases and J gave up 2 bases, with 12 bases separating them. Here the CDR3 reads CSARISGTNTEAFF. CDR3 bases: TGCAGTGCTAGAATTTCAGGTACTAACACTGAAGCTTTCTTT.

This clonotype has more than one count but fewer than ten. The chain is built from TRBV24-1 and TRBJ2-3; 15 positions agree with TRBD2. This CDR3 has 18 amino acids. CDR1 is KGHDR, CDR2 SFDVKD, per germline. J gave up 1 base and V 2 bases, and 3 bases lay outside the gene matches. CDR3 DNA: TGTGCCACCAGTGATTCCTGGACTAGCGGGAGGGGCACAGATACGCAGTATTTT. Amino acids: CATSDSWTSGRGTDTQYF.

This clonotype was detected ten times or more. The J gene is TRBJ2-3, the V gene TRBV5-6; D is ambiguous. Trimming cost V 0 bases and J 3 bases, with 11 bases left between them. The germline V gene has CDR1 SGHDT and CDR2 YYEEEE. The CDR3 has 15 amino acids. The chain's CDR3 is CASSLGTVVTDTQYF. CDR3 DNA sequence: TGTGCCAGCAGCTTGGGCACAGTCGTTACAGATACGCAGTATTTT.

The gene calls are TRBV12-3 or TRBV12-4 and TRBJ1-5; 8 bases are shared with TRBD1. The V and J ends lost 6 bases and 2 bases, in that order; junction bases with no gene match: 12. The CDR3 runs 17 residues. DNA of the CDR3: TGTGCCAGCAGGTCTGGACAGGGCTACAACGGCAATCAGCCCCAGCATTTT. It translates to CASRSGQGYNGNQPQHF.

This clonotype appeared many times. The chain uses TRBV19 and TRBJ1-5; no clear D. CDR1 is LNHDA and CDR2 is SQIVND in the germline V gene (reference sequence). CDR3 size: 12 residues. Trimming pared 3 bases from V and 6 bases from J, leaving 6 bases between. CDR3 in amino acids: CASSISAQPQHF. CDR3 DNA: TGTGCCAGTAGTATCTCTGCTCAGCCCCAGCATTTT.

This clonotype was recorded at least ten times. The chain carries TRBV6-4 and TRBJ2-4, with D perhaps TRBD1 (5 bases). The CDR3 has 17 residues. The V and J ends lost 0 bases and 0 bases respectively, with 12 bases between them. The germline CDR1 and CDR2 sequences are MRHNA and SNTAGT. CDR3 in DNA: TGTGCCAGCAGTGACTCTGACAGCTTACTAGCCAAAAACATTCAGTACTTC. It yields the protein CASSDSDSLLAKNIQYF.

Ten or more counts support this clonotype. V is TRBV7-8 and J is TRBJ2-5; D not certain. Germline V gene data show CDR1 as SGHVS and CDR2 as FQNEAQ. The V and J ends lost 0 bases and 0 bases respectively, with 8 bases between them. The CDR3 runs to 15 residues. The CDR3 loop reads CASSLASGHQETQYF. CDR3 in DNA: TGTGCCAGCAGCTTAGCGTCAGGTCACCAAGAGACCCAGTACTTC. The full variable domain, with the rest looked up from reference TRBV7-8 and TRBJ2-5, is GAGVSQSPRYKVAKRGQDVALRCDPISGHVSLFWYQQALGQGPEFLTYFQNEAQLDKSGLPSDRFFAERPEGSVSTLKIQRTQQEDSAVYLCASSLASGHQETQYFGPGTRLLVL.

The sample holds many counts of this clonotype. This chain connects TRBV5-6 to TRBJ2-6, with D hard to call. The germline V and J ends were trimmed by 1 base and 1 base, with 6 bases remaining between them. CDR1 SGHDT and CDR2 YYEEEE come from the germline V gene. The length of the CDR3 is 15 residues. For the CDR3, the DNA is TGTGCCAGCAGCTTGTGGCAGTCTGGGGCCAACGTCCTGACTTTC. Translation: CASSLWQSGANVLTF.

In regard to this clonotype: This may be a read error: a much more frequent sequence differs by one nucleotide. This chain uses TRBV28 with TRBJ2-7; no reliable D call. Germline V gene sequence: CDR1 MDHEN, CDR2 SYDVKM. V lost 5 bases to trimming and J lost 0 bases, with 14 bases between them. The length of the CDR3 is 15 residues. The DNA of the CDR3 is TGTGCCAGCAGTATGCACGACTTACCCTCCTACGAGCAGTACTTC. It codes for CASSMHDLPSYEQYF.

The chain combines TRBV19 with TRBJ2-7; D is uncertain. The germline gives CDR1 LNHDA, CDR2 SQIVND (reference sequence). The CDR3 runs to 14 residues. Trimming removed 3 bases from V and 3 bases from J, with 12 bases in between. The CDR3 nucleotides read TGTGCCAGTAGTATCGTGGGCACCGACTACGAGCAGTACTTC. Translated: CASSIVGTDYEQYF.

This clonotype was observed a handful of times. This chain connects TRBV28 to TRBJ1-3, with TRBD1 as a possible D gene (5 bases). There are 17 residues in the CDR3. Trimming removed 3 bases at V and 0 bases at J, with 15 bases between. Germline CDR1 MDHEN, CDR2 SYDVKM. The CDR3 region has the DNA TGTGCCAGCAGTTTTTCCGACAGCCACTTCTCTGGAAACACCATATATTTT. It codes for CASSFSDSHFSGNTIYF.

There are many counts of this clonotype. V and J are TRBV6-2 or TRBV6-3 and TRBJ1-5; 8 bases agree with TRBD1. Germline values: CDR1 MNHEY, CDR2 SVGEGT. The junction had 19 bases not matched to a gene; V was cut back by 5 bases and J by 4 bases. CDR3 length equals 19 residues. This CDR3 reads CASSEDRAILIPRNQPQHF. The CDR3 region has the DNA TGTGCCAGCAGTGAGGACAGGGCCATCCTAATCCCCCGAAATCAGCCCCAGCATTTT.

In its sample, this clonotype was seen many times. This chain uses TRBV3-1 with TRBJ2-7; no clear D gene. This CDR3 comprises 12 residues. Germline V CDR1 and CDR2: LGHDT, YNNKEL (reference sequence). With 1 base removed from V and 7 bases from J, the gap between germline ends came to 8 bases. In nucleotides, the CDR3 is TGTGCCAGCAGCCAAGGCCCCGAGGAGCAGTACTTC. Encoded protein: CASSQGPEEQYF.

In this sample, this clonotype turned up many times. The CDR3 spells CATRRTARCQPQHF. As DNA, the CDR3 is TGTGCCACCAGAAGGACAGCCCGTTGTCAGCCCCAGCATTTT. The chain couples TRBV24-1 to TRBJ1-5, with TRBD1 as a possible D gene (6 bases). Trimming pared 7 bases from V and 6 bases from J, leaving 15 bases between. Germline V CDR1 and CDR2: KGHDR, SFDVKD. CDR3 length equals 14 residues.

About this clonotype itself: Just one base apart from a much larger clone, this may be a read error. The chain couples TRBV7-9 to TRBJ1-1; 7 bases line up with TRBD1. There are 16 residues in the CDR3. Germline V CDR1 and CDR2: SEHNR, FQNEAQ (reference sequence). Written as DNA, the CDR3 is TGTGCCAGCGGCTTGTGGACAGGTTATGTGGACACTGAAGCTTTCTTT. Its protein product is CASGLWTGYVDTEAFF.

This clonotype was recorded a few times. The V gene is TRBV12-3 or TRBV12-4, the J gene TRBJ2-1; D may be TRBD2 (5 bases). Trimming took 5 bases from V and 3 from J, leaving 14 bases between them. This CDR3 contains 15 residues. In DNA form, the CDR3 reads TGTGCCAGCAGTCTTGACGGACGGGACTACAATGAGCAGTTCTTC. Protein product: CASSLDGRDYNEQFF.

In its sample, this clonotype was seen many times. The rearrangement joins TRBV15 to TRBJ1-4; possible D gene TRBD1, 5 bases. From germline, CDR1 is LNHNV and CDR2 YYDKDF (reference sequence). V was trimmed by 4 bases and J by 0 bases, leaving 12 bases between them. The CDR3 runs to 16 residues. In nucleotides, the CDR3 is TGTGCCACCAGCATAGGGACGGATGCAACTAATGAAAAACTGTTTTTT. Translating it yields CATSIGTDATNEKLFF.

On this clonotype: This could be a read error, since a much larger clone is one nucleotide away. The gene calls are TRBV20-1 and TRBJ2-7; D is ambiguous. Trimming cost V 0 bases and J 2 bases, with 8 bases left between them. Germline CDR1 DFQATT, CDR2 SNEGSKA (reference sequence). CDR3 length: 13 amino acids. The CDR3 region is CSARDIWPYEQYF. CDR3 DNA sequence: TGCAGTGCTAGAGATATTTGGCCCTACGAGCAGTACTTC.

This clonotype occurred many times. The CDR3 protein is CSAKYRDPSRSDTQYF. As DNA, the CDR3 is TGCAGTGCTAAATACCGGGACCCTAGTCGGTCAGATACGCAGTATTTT. This chain links TRBV20-1 with TRBJ2-3, with D perhaps matching TRBD1 or TRBD2 (5 bases each). Trimming cost V 4 bases and J 4 bases, with 21 bases left between them. Germline V lookup: CDR1 DFQATT, CDR2 SNEGSKA (reference sequence). The CDR3 contains 16 residues.

At least ten counts were recorded for this clonotype. The V gene is TRBV5-4, the J gene TRBJ2-5; 9 nucleotides match TRBD1. V shed 4 bases, J shed 5 bases, and the junction held 9 bases outside the gene matches. CDR1 is SGHNT, CDR2 YYREEE, per germline (reference sequence). The CDR3 has 15 amino acids. CDR3 sequence: CASSRSQGAQETQYF. In DNA form, the CDR3 reads TGTGCCAGCAGCCGGTCACAGGGGGCGCAGGAGACCCAGTACTTC.

This clonotype was seen many times. V and J are TRBV12-3 or TRBV12-4 and TRBJ1-4, with D possibly matching TRBD1 (5 bases). Trimming left V 6 bases short and J 6 bases short, with 8 bases between. The CDR3 extends over 12 amino acids. The CDR3 DNA sequence: TGTGCCAGCAGACGGGGGGATGAAAAACTGTTTTTT. It yields the protein CASRRGDEKLFF.

There are many counts of this clonotype. The V gene is TRBV7-9, the J gene TRBJ2-5, with D perhaps TRBD2 (5 bases). With 4 bases removed from V and 3 bases from J, the gap between germline ends came to 9 bases. The CDR3 covers 13 residues. The germline V gene has CDR1 SEHNR and CDR2 FQNEAQ (reference sequence). CDR3 residues: CASSSALEETQYF. The CDR3 region has the DNA TGTGCCAGCAGCTCCGCACTAGAAGAGACCCAGTACTTC.

This clonotype was detected ten times or more. The genes are TRBV29-1 and TRBJ2-3; TRBD2 might be the D (6 bases). Germline CDR1 and CDR2: SQVTM and ANQGSEA. The CDR3 contains 12 residues. V was shortened by 6 bases and J by 1 base, with 8 bases between the two germline ends. The DNA for the CDR3 is TGCAGCGTGGGCGGGGGCACAGATACGCAGTATTTT. This sequence encodes CSVGGGTDTQYF.

This clonotype was seen many times. The chain couples TRBV6-6 to TRBJ1-2; 9 nucleotides match TRBD1. Germline V gene data show CDR1 as MNHNY and CDR2 as SVGAGI (reference sequence). The V segment lost 8 bases and the J segment 8 bases; nucleotides outside the gene matches: 12. CDR3 length: 14 amino acids. CDR3 sequence reads: CASLSRDRVWGYTF. DNA for the CDR3: TGTGCCAGCCTATCCCGGGACAGGGTCTGGGGCTACACCTTC.

The chain carries TRBV19 and TRBJ1-5; a weak D match, TRBD1 (5 bases). The CDR3 runs 15 residues. V lost 3 bases, J lost 3 bases, and 12 bases lay in between. The germline gives CDR1 LNHDA, CDR2 SQIVND (reference sequence). The CDR3 loop is CASSIPPGPNQPQHF. The CDR3 nucleotides are TGTGCCAGTAGTATCCCCCCAGGGCCCAATCAGCCCCAGCATTTT.